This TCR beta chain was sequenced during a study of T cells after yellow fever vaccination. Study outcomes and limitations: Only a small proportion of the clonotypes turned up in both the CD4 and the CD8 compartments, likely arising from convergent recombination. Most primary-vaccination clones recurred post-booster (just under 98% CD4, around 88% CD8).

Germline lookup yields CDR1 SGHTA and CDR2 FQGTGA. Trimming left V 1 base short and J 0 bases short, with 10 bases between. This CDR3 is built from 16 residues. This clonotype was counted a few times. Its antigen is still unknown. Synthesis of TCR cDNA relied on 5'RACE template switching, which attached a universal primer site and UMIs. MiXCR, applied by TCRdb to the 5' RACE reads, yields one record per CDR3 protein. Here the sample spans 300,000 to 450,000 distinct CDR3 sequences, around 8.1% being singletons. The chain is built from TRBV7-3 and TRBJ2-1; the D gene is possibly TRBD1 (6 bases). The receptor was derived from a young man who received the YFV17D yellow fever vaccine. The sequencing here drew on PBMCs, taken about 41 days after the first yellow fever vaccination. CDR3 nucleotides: TGTGCCAGCAGCTTAAAGGGGGTTGGCTCCTACAATGAGCAGTTCTTC. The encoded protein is CASSLKGVGSYNEQFF.